This T cell receptor (beta chain) was sequenced in a study of blood T cell repertoires in COVID-19 (dated by TCRdb to about 2020). A note on the overall study: Samples covering the acute and convalescent phases of COVID-19 were provided by collaborators in the United States, Italy and Spain. Nearly every sample came with metadata listing a de-identified subject ID, COVID-19 status, age in years and sex. HLA class I and class II types, where available, came from metadata supplied by the sample provider rather than from assay-based typing. Subjects who had been exposed to COVID-19, were actively infected with it, or had recovered from it provided the deeply sampled blood TCRbeta repertoires that made up the dataset. Samples came from the ongoing ImmuneRACE study (first 160 participants) plus 1,254 subjects from 6 global collaborators. The material from the prospective study consisted of cDNA or gDNA derived from T cells, B-cell-depleted T cells, or PBMCs. The repertoires were made available in a free public database intended to serve as a resource for research on the immune response to SARS-CoV-2. Findings and caveats that apply to the study as a whole: The quantity of clinical and demographic metadata differed by source and by participant and was supplied without curation.

Reading the germline V gene (reference sequence) gives CDR1 LNHDA and CDR2 SQIVND. From cysteine to phenylalanine, the CDR3 is 20 amino acids long. The CDR3 DNA has 60 bases and is translated from base 1. After removal of 3 bases from V and 5 bases from J, the junction retains 20 bases not matched to a gene. Collaborating institutions collected whole blood in K2EDTA tubes following their own protocols. For TCRbeta analysis, collaborator samples were shipped as frozen whole blood, as isolated PBMCs, or as DNA extracted from either sample type. Notes on this clone: Its antigen remains undetermined. Per-nucleotide qualities are absent, and no much larger clonotype sits a single base away.

TCRbeta CDR3 regions were amplified from genomic DNA by means of the immunoSEQ Assay, a bias-controlled multiplex PCR. The paper's data handling went like this. Nucleated cell counts per sample were estimated from amplification of reference gene primers within the assay. To quantify the absolute abundance of each unique TCRbeta CDR3 rearrangement, sequence reads were collapsed and filtered. Productive Simpson clonality was computed per sample as the square root of Simpson's diversity index over productive rearrangements. The clones in this table, taken by TCRdb from immuneACCESS, are in-frame only. Not every clone is retained; where verified, under half of the shortfall comes from an unresolved V gene, and the cause of the rest is unknown. That table gives V, J and clone size, and the DNA gave D and trimming. The sample table contains 240,000 or so clones; only one count was recorded for approximately 86% of them. The ten largest clones capture around 0.8% of the sample.

The sequence derives from a woman in her 30s with acute or convalescent COVID-19. The chain employs TRBV19 and TRBJ2-5; 11 bases in between match TRBD2. The specimen was peripheral blood. The DNA sequence is as follows: TGTGCCAGTAGTATGTCGGTCAATAGCGGGAGGGACGGACGCAAGGAGACCCAGTACTTC. Its protein is CASSMSVNSGRDGRKETQYF.